This passage covers 17 T cell receptor beta chains from one sample sequenced in a study of cytomegalovirus exposure and HLA in healthy donors. PCR was performed using 60 Vbeta and 13 Jbeta primers. Some clones are missing from TCRdb's copy, which holds only in-frame ones; the method was immunoSEQ multiplex PCR. Altogether around 120,000 clones are present, around 74% being singletons, with the ten largest covering 1.6%. The source material was PBMCs. These receptors were obtained from a woman aged 18-30 years in good health and CMV-seronegative.

This chain uses TRBV7-6 with TRBJ2-5, with 7 bases fitting TRBD1. The J call may be mistaken, given a closer DNA end match to TRBJ2-7. Germline V lookup: CDR1 SGHVS, CDR2 FNYEAQ. This CDR3 spans 15 amino acids. In nucleotides, the CDR3 is TGTGCCAGCAGCACTCGGACAGGCCCAGCGAACGAGCAGTACTTC. Amino acids: CASSTRTGPANEQYF.

Here the CDR3 DNA reads TGTGCCAGCAGCTTAGTGTTGGGGTCTAGCGGGGGGCACTCCACTAGCACAGATACGCAGTATTTT. The encoded protein is CASSLVLGSSGGHSTSTDTQYF. V usage is TRBV13 and J usage is TRBJ2-3, with 11 bases lining up with TRBD2. The CDR3 covers 22 residues. CDR1 and CDR2 from the germline V gene are PRHDT and FYEKMQ (reference sequence). With V trimmed by 1 base and J by 0 bases, 18 bases remained unmatched.

In this sample, this clone turned up a few times. This chain uses TRBV28 with TRBJ1-1; 12 nucleotides line up with TRBD1. V gave up 7 bases and J gave up 4 bases; unmatched junction bases: 7. This CDR3 is 15 amino acids long. Germline CDR1 MDHEN, CDR2 SYDVKM. The chain's CDR3 is CASTPRDRGPTEAFF. CDR3 nucleotide sequence: TGTGCCAGCACTCCAAGGGACAGGGGGCCCACTGAAGCTTTCTTT. Variable domain in full (rest from reference TRBV28 and TRBJ1-1): DVKVTQSSRYLVKRTGEKVFLECVQDMDHENMFWYRQDPGLGLRLIYFSYDVKMKEKGDIPEGYSVSREKKERFSLILESASTNQTSMYLCASTPRDRGPTEAFFGQGTRLTVV.

A word on this clone: The same CDR3 arises from other DNA sequences in this sample as well. V usage is TRBV30 and J usage is TRBJ1-2; tentative D call: TRBD1 (6 bases). The V gene's germline CDR1 is GTSNPN and CDR2 SVGIG (reference sequence). V was clipped by 3 bases and J by 2 bases, with 10 bases between them. The CDR3 sequence is 13 residues long. CDR3 region: CAWRGQTNYGYTF. CDR3 in DNA: TGTGCCTGGAGAGGACAGACCAACTATGGCTACACCTTC.

This clone was detected a few times. The chain is built from TRBV11-1 and TRBJ2-7; the match to TRBD1 covers 12 bases. In germline, CDR1 is SGHAT, CDR2 FQDESV (reference sequence). The CDR3 extends over 15 amino acids. V was pared by 5 bases and J by 2 bases, with 4 bases of the junction left unmatched. CDR3 in DNA: TGTGCCAGCAGCGAAGGGACAGGGGGCCCCTACGAGCAGTACTTC. This translates into CASSEGTGGPYEQYF.

This chain joins TRBV5-1 and TRBJ2-1; 9 bases line up with TRBD1. Germline V CDR1 and CDR2: SGHRS, YFSETQ. Trimming at V came to 7 bases and at J to 7 bases, leaving 9 bases not matched to a gene. CDR3 size: 14 residues. The CDR3 DNA reads as TGCGCCAGCGCTCAGGGGACAGGGAGGAATGAGCAGTTCTTC. Its translation is CASAQGTGRNEQFF.

V and J are TRBV28 and TRBJ1-5, with 11 bases identical to TRBD1. Germline CDR1 MDHEN, CDR2 SYDVKM. The CDR3 runs to 14 residues. Trimming took 5 bases from V and 6 from J; bases not matched to a gene: 3. For the CDR3, the DNA is TGTGCCAGCAGTAGGACAGGGGGCGGTCAGCCCCAGCATTTT. This gives the protein CASSRTGGGQPQHF.

Turning to this clone: At one end, the junction sequence differs from germline, possibly due to a read error. The V call is TRBV7-7, the J call TRBJ2-3, with 7 bases identical to TRBD1. The CDR3 has 13 residues. Germline V CDR1 and CDR2: SSHAT, FNYEAQ (reference sequence). This CDR3 is CASSRNRGDTQYF. The CDR3 DNA sequence: TGTGCTAGCAGTCGGAACAGGGGAGATACGCAGTATTTT.

This clone has just one count. The chain links TRBV4-1 to TRBJ1-2; tentatively, D is TRBD1 (6 bases). V lost 3 bases and J lost 5, with 10 bases in between. This CDR3 has 13 residues. Germline CDR1 reads MGHRA; CDR2 reads YSYEKL. The CDR3 DNA reads TGCGCCAGCAGCCATGGTGGACAGTATGGCTACACCTTC. It specifies CASSHGGQYGYTF.

This rearrangement joins TRBV7-2 to TRBJ1-1; D possibly corresponds to TRBD1 (5 bases). With 4 bases removed from V and 0 bases from J, the gap between germline ends came to 15 bases. Germline V gene sequence: CDR1 SGHTA, CDR2 FQGNSA. The CDR3 runs to 16 residues. The CDR3 nucleotides are TGTGCCAGCAGCTACGAGCTCGGACACCTGAACACTGAAGCTTTCTTT. Its protein product is CASSYELGHLNTEAFF. Full variable domain (rest looked up from reference TRBV7-2 and TRBJ1-1): GAGVSQSPSNKVTEKGKDVELRCDPISGHTALYWYRQSLGQGLEFLIYFQGNSAPDKSGLPSDRFSAERTGGSVSTLTIQRTQQEDSAVYLCASSYELGHLNTEAFFGQGTRLTVV.

The chain joins TRBV27 to TRBJ1-4; weak D call: TRBD1 (6 bases). Trimming cost V 3 bases and J 7 bases, with 15 bases left between them. CDR1 and CDR2 from the germline V gene are MNHEY and SMNVEV (reference sequence). The CDR3 is 15 amino acids. The CDR3 is CASSFGRARGEKLFF. The CDR3 bases are TGTGCCAGCAGTTTCGGACGGGCCAGGGGTGAAAAACTGTTTTTT. The full variable domain, rest sourced from reference TRBV27 and TRBJ1-4, is EAQVTQNPRYLITVTGKKLTVTCSQNMNHEYMSWYRQDPGLGLRQIYYSMNVEVTDKGDVPEGYKVSRKEKRNFPLILESPSPNQTSLYFCASSFGRARGEKLFFGSGTQLSVL.

This rearrangement joins TRBV30 to TRBJ2-2, with a tentative D call TRBD1 (6 bases). Germline loops: CDR1 GTSNPN, CDR2 SVGIG (reference sequence). The CDR3 sequence is 16 residues long. V was trimmed by 2 bases and J by 7 bases, leaving 20 bases between them. The CDR3 is CAWSTNRGAGDGELFF. CDR3 DNA: TGTGCCTGGAGTACAAATCGTGGTGCAGGGGACGGGGAGCTGTTTTTT.

The chain uses TRBV5-6 and TRBJ2-1, with 7 bases lining up with TRBD2. Germline CDR1 SGHDT, CDR2 YYEEEE. The CDR3 totals 13 residues. The trim removed 1 base at V and 12 bases at J, leaving 7 bases unmatched. CDR3 coding DNA: TGTGCCAGCAGCTTGTTGCGGGGGAGCGGGCAGTTCTTC. Amino acids: CASSLLRGSGQFF.

The chain is built from TRBV7-9 and TRBJ2-1, with 8 bases that match TRBD2. CDR1 SEHNR and CDR2 FQNEAQ come from the germline V gene (reference sequence). The ends lost 3 bases at V and 6 bases at J; junction bases unmatched: 10. The CDR3 runs to 16 residues. The CDR3 sequence: CASSLFYGGASNEQFF. The CDR3 coding sequence is TGTGCCAGCAGCTTGTTTTACGGGGGGGCCTCCAATGAGCAGTTCTTC.

The CDR3: CASSLSGSNTGELFF. The CDR3 DNA sequence: TGTGCCAGCAGCTTAAGCGGCTCGAACACCGGGGAGCTGTTTTTT. The chain joins TRBV11-3 to TRBJ2-2, with D possibly matching TRBD2 (5 bases). The V gene lost 2 bases and the J gene lost 0 bases, with 7 bases spanning the gap. This CDR3 contains 15 residues. Germline V lookup: CDR1 SGHNT, CDR2 YENEEA.

This chain joins TRBV10-3 and TRBJ1-2, with 9 bases fitting TRBD1. V was pared by 5 bases and J by 6 bases, with 10 bases of the junction left unmatched. The germline V gene has CDR1 ENHRY and CDR2 SYGVKD. The CDR3 is 15 amino acids. The CDR3 region is CAISSRDRELDGYTF. The CDR3 DNA sequence: TGTGCCATCAGTTCTAGGGACAGGGAACTAGATGGCTACACCTTC.

The chain is built from TRBV30 and TRBJ1-2, with TRBD1 identical over 7 bases. Per the germline V gene, CDR1 is GTSNPN and CDR2 is SVGIG (reference sequence). This CDR3 region has 16 residues. V gave up 0 bases and J gave up 6 bases; unmatched junction bases: 13. The CDR3 loop is CAWSVLRQGQGDGYTF. CDR3 nucleotides: TGTGCCTGGAGTGTACTCCGACAGGGACAAGGGGATGGCTACACCTTC.